This TCR beta chain comes out of a study of T cells after posttransplantation cyclophosphamide. Points from the study as a whole: Donor-recipient repertoire similarity was low at 1-2 months, rising over year one.

The V gene's germline CDR1 is SQVTM and CDR2 ANQGSEA. This CDR3 contains 13 residues. Turning to this clone: Its cognate antigen is unknown.

Cyclophosphamide on days +3 and +4 followed busulfan-fludarabine conditioning and a marrow graft. Generated by immunoSEQ multiplex PCR, the TCRdb table keeps only in-frame clones and is missing some. The table has approximately 4,900 clones, over 70% seen once. This clonotype originated in a male patient aged 55 to 69 who received an allogeneic stem cell transplant from an unrelated donor, was CMV-positive, and had no GVHD. Part of the T cells may come from the graft donor. The sample consisted of PBMCs, taken after allogeneic stem cell transplant with posttransplant cyclophosphamide. The V call is TRBV29-1, the J call TRBJ2-3, with 11 bases that match TRBD1. CDR3: CIGGDRGTDTQYF. The CDR3 coding sequence is TGCATCGGCGGGGACAGGGGGACAGATACGCAGTATTTT.